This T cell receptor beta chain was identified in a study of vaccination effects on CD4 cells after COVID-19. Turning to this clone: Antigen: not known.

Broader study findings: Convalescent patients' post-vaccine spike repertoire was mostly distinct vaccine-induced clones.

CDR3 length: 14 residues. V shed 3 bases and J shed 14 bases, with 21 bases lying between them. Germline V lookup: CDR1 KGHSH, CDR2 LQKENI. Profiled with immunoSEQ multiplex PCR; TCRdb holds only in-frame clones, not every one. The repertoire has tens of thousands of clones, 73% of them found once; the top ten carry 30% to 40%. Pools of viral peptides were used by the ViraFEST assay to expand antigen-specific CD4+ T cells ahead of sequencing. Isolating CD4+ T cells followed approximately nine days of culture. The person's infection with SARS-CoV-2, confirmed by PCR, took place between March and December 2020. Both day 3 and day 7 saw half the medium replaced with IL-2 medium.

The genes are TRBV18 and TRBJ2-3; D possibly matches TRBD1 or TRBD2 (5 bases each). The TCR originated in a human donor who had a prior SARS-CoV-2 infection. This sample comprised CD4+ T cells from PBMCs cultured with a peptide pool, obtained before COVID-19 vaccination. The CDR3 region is CASSPGEWSPILYF. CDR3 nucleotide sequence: TGTGCCAGCTCACCGGGGGAATGGTCTCCTATATTGTATTTT.